One and the same sample provided the 9 T cell receptor beta chains below, sequenced in a study of tumor-infiltrating lymphocytes in primary liver carcinoma. Extraction of RNA together with DNA used roughly 18-32 mg of unsorted bulk tissue. Starting material of about 450 ng total RNA yielded TCR beta cDNA via a constant-region primer. Amplification in three nested multiplex PCR rounds with slightly modified ARM-PCR gave rise to TCR beta libraries. It was with TRBV1-TRBV30 forward primers and a C-beta reverse primer that the first two PCR rounds were run, at 10 cycles each. TCRdb called the multiplex PCR reads again in MiXCR, with one record for every CDR3 protein. The sample lists approximately 74,000 distinct CDR3 sequences, 71% occurring once. Specimen: liver tumor tissue from sampling region 4. Subset meaning: tumor region T4, right-lateral pole. The receptors stem from a woman aged 60-70 years with primary liver carcinoma and hepatitis B virus infection.

Details on this clonotype: The junction does not match germline at one end; this may be a read error. The genes are TRBV28 and TRBJ1-1, with D perhaps TRBD1 (5 bases). The CDR3 contains 12 residues. CDR1 and CDR2 from the germline V gene are MDHEN and SYDVKM. CDR3 residues: CASTGQNIEAFF. As DNA, the CDR3 is TGTGCCAGCACAGGGCAGAACATTGAAGCTTTCTTT.

Notes on this clonotype: Lacking the conserved final phenylalanine or tryptophan, this CDR3 likely reflects a read error. The CDR3 loop reads CASSHGLDGEQFL. CDR3 nucleotide sequence: TGTGCCAGCAGCCATGGACTAGACGGCGAGCAGTTCTTA. The chain employs TRBV6-5 and TRBJ2-1, with 7 bases identical to TRBD2. Looked up from germline, CDR1 is MNHEY and CDR2 is SVGAGI. With V trimmed by 6 bases and J by 10 bases, 9 bases remained unmatched. This CDR3 comprises 13 residues.

Turning to this clonotype: A much larger clone lies one base from this, so it may be a read error. The chain joins TRBV28 to TRBJ2-5; 10 nucleotides match TRBD1. There are 14 residues in the CDR3. Germline values: CDR1 MDHEN, CDR2 SYDVKM. CDR3 in amino acids: CANSPRQGAGTQYF. CDR3 bases: TGTGCCAACAGTCCACGACAGGGGGCCGGGACCCAGTACTTC.

As to this clonotype: A read error may explain this, as a much larger clone is one base away. This CDR3 is missing its conserved last phenylalanine or tryptophan, likely due to a read error. The chain couples TRBV10-1 to TRBJ2-5; D may correspond to TRBD1 or TRBD2 (5 bases each). The germline gives CDR1 WNHNN, CDR2 SYGVQD (reference sequence). V shed 4 bases and J shed 5 bases, with 11 bases lying between them. The CDR3 extends over 13 amino acids. CDR3 in amino acids: CASSAGTLETQYY. CDR3 sequence (DNA): TGCGCCAGCAGTGCGGGGACCCTGGAGACCCAGTACTAC.

For this clonotype: Likely a read error: the CDR3 ends without its conserved phenylalanine or tryptophan. The chain has TRBV12-3 or TRBV12-4 and TRBJ1-1; D ambiguous. V was trimmed by 7 bases and J by 5 bases, leaving 17 bases between them. The CDR3 loop spans 14 amino acids. In DNA, the CDR3 is TGTGCCAGCACCTACCAGCACCCGAATACTGAAGCTTTCTTG. Amino acid sequence: CASTYQHPNTEAFL.

For this clonotype: This is likely a read error, given that the CDR3 carries no conserved phenylalanine or tryptophan at its end. Because the CDR3's place on the DNA is in doubt, the DNA is left out and the CDR3 is given as listed by TCRdb. The chain employs TRBV21-1 and TRBJ2-2; the DNA was not compared with TRBD2, the D call given in the table. TRBV21-1 is an annotated pseudogene. With termini counted, the CDR3 has 14 amino acids. CDR3: CASRWLEDAGELFS.

The chain couples TRBV6-5 to TRBJ2-1; TRBD2 might be the D (6 bases). CDR1 is MNHEY, CDR2 SVGAGI, per germline. This CDR3 has 17 residues. V was shortened by 8 bases and J by 3 bases, with 23 bases between the two germline ends. The CDR3 DNA sequence: TGTGCCAGCGAGCCCCGGATTCGAGCGGGTCGCTACAATGAGCAGTTCTTC. Translated, it gives CASEPRIRAGRYNEQFF.

V usage is TRBV20-1 and J usage is TRBJ2-3; possible D gene TRBD2, 6 bases. With 5 bases removed from V and 0 bases from J, the gap between germline ends came to 18 bases. The CDR3 length is 16 residues. Germline V lookup: CDR1 DFQATT, CDR2 SNEGSKA (reference sequence). The CDR3 reads CSAFLTRTSSTDTQYF. In nucleotides, the CDR3 is TGCAGTGCTTTCTTGACTAGGACCTCTAGCACAGATACGCAGTATTTT.

This clonotype was recorded once. At one of its ends the junction is not consistent with the germline gene, which may arise from a read error. The rearrangement links TRBV5-6 to TRBJ2-1; TRBD2 matches at 9 bases. Looked up from germline, CDR1 is SGHDT and CDR2 is YYEEEE. The CDR3 totals 16 residues. CDR3 sequence reads: CASSLCFGSGGDEQFF. The CDR3 region has the DNA TGTGCCAGTAGCTTGTGTTTTGGTAGCGGGGGTGATGAGCAGTTCTTC. The full variable domain, completed using reference TRBV5-6 and TRBJ2-1, is DAGVTQSPTHLIKTRGQQVTLRCSPKSGHDTVSWYQQALGQGPQFIFQYYEEEERQRGNFPDRFSGHQFPNYSSELNVNALLLGDSALYLCASSLCFGSGGDEQFFGPGTRLTVL.